The source of this T cell receptor beta chain is a study of spatial heterogeneity in lung cancer. V lost 6 bases and J 5 bases, leaving 11 bases between the germline ends. The CDR3 totals 14 residues. Per the germline V gene, CDR1 is WNHNN and CDR2 is SYGVQD (reference sequence). This clonotype was counted many times. TCRdb recomputed calls from the 5' RACE reads with MiXCR, one row per CDR3 protein. The data contain under 20,000 distinct CDR3 sequences, approximately 18% of them singletons. Time point reported: sample taken at primary tumor resection. Without sorting, whole RNA was sequenced from tumor, nontumor lung or frozen PBMC.

The chain joins TRBV10-1 to TRBJ1-6; D is uncertain. Material: PBMCs, obtained at surgery. The clonotype originates from a male donor with early-stage non-small cell lung cancer. As DNA, the CDR3 is TGCGCCAGCAGAAGGCCAATCCATAATTCACCCCTCCACTTT. As protein: CASRRPIHNSPLHF.